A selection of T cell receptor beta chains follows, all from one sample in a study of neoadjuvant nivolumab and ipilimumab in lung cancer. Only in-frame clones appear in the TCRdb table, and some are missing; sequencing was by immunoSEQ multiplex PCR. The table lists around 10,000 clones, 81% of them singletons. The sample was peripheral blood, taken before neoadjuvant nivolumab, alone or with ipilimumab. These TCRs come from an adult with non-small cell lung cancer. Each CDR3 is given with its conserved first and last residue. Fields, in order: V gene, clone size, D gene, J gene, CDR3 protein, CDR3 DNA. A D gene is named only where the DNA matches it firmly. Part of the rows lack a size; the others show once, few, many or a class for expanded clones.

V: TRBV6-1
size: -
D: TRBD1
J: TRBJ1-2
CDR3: CASPGQAVAGYTF
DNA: TGTGCCAGCCCGGGACAGGCGGTCGCAGGCTACACCTTC

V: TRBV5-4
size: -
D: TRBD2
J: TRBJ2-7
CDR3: CASSPGASGPTYEQYF
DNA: TGTGCCAGCAGCCCCGGGGCTAGCGGGCCCACCTACGAGCAGTACTTC

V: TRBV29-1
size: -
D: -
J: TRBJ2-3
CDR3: CSVEEPRNTQYF
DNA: TGCAGCGTTGAAGAGCCGAGAAATACGCAGTATTTT

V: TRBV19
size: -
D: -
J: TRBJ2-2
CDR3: CASSPLDTGELFF
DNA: TGTGCCAGTAGTCCCTTAGACACTGGGGAGCTGTTTTTT

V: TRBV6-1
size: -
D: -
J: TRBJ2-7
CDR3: CASTRQVIYEQYF
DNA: TGTGCCAGCACCCGGCAGGTTATCTACGAGCAGTACTTC

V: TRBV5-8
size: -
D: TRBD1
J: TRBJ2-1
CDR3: CASSRGQLGAYNEQFF
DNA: TGTGCCAGCAGCCGGGGACAGCTTGGGGCTTACAATGAGCAGTTCTTC

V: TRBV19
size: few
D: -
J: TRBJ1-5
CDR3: CASADSANQPQHF
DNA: TGTGCCAGTGCTGACAGCGCCAATCAGCCCCAGCATTTT

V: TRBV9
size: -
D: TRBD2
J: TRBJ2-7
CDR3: CASSVRTTSGRERLYEQYF
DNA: TGTGCCAGCAGCGTTAGGACGACTAGCGGGAGAGAGCGGTTATACGAGCAGTACTTC

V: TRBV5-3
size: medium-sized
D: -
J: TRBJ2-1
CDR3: CARSCPSYNEQFF
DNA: TGTGCCAGAAGCTGCCCCTCCTACAATGAGCAGTTCTTC

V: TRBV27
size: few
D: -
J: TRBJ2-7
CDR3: CASSLSLGSTYEQYF
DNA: TGTGCCAGCAGTTTATCGCTCGGGTCCACCTACGAGCAGTACTTC

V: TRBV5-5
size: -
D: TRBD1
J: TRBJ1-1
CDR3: CASSLTGQGRIGTEAFF
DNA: TGTGCCAGCAGCTTGACCGGACAGGGAAGAATAGGCACTGAAGCTTTCTTT

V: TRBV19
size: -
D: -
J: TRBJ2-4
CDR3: CASSTPAEVGKNIQYF
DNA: TGTGCCAGTAGTACACCGGCCGAGGTGGGCAAAAACATTCAGTACTTC

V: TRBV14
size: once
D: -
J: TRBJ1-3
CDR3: CASSQAMGAGNTIYF
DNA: TGTGCCAGCAGCCAAGCAATGGGGGCTGGAAACACCATATATTTT

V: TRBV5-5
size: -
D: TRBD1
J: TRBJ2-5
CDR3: CASSLESRGRETQYF
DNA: TGTGCCAGCAGCCTGGAAAGCAGGGGGCGAGAGACCCAGTACTTC

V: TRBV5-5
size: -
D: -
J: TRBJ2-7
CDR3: CASSLASEQYF
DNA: TGTGCCAGCAGCTTGGCTAGCGAGCAGTACTTC

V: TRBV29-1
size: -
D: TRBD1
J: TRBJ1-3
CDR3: CSATGTAAGNTIYF
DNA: TGCAGCGCTACCGGGACAGCCGCTGGAAACACCATATATTTT

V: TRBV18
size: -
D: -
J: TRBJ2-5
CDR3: CASSPIGQRGQETQYF
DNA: TGTGCCAGCTCACCAATCGGACAGAGGGGGCAAGAGACCCAGTACTTC

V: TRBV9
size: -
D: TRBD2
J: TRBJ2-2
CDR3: CASSFTSEGTGELFF
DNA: TGTGCCAGCAGCTTCACTAGCGAAGGCACCGGGGAGCTGTTTTTT

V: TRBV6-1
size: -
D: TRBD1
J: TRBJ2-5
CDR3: CASSLDRGKETQYF
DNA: TGTGCCAGCAGTCTGGACAGGGGGAAAGAGACCCAGTACTTC

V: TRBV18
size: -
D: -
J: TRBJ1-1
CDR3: CASSLSAPSTPNTEAFF
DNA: TGTGCCAGCTCACTCTCGGCGCCTTCCACGCCGAACACTGAAGCTTTCTTT

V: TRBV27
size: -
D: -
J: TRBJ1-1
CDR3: CASSLGARRNTEAFF
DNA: TGTGCCAGCAGTTTAGGGGCCAGACGGAACACTGAAGCTTTCTTT

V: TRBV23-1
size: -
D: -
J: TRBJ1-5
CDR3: CASSREKPGGNQPQHF
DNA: TGCGCCAGCAGTCGGGAAAAACCAGGGGGCAATCAGCCCCAGCATTTT

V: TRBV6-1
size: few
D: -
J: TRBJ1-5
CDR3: CASSPTTVMSQHF
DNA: TGTGCCAGCAGTCCAACTACCGTAATGTCCCAGCATTTT

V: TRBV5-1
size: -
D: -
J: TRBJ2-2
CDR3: CASSLSSYITGELFF
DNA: TGCGCCAGCAGCTTGAGTAGTTATATCACCGGGGAGCTGTTTTTT